This T cell receptor (beta chain) was recovered during a study of prognosis after radiotherapy for stage I lung cancer. Study in general: Enrolled patients comprised approximately 14 with newly diagnosed primary stage I lung tumors and four to six with oligometastatic NSCLC after surgical resection of the primary tumor.

Worth noting for this clonotype: Its target is not known. A far larger clone lies a single base away; this is likely a read error.

Study conclusions and caveats: The study found lower Shannon entropy after stereotactic body radiation therapy in patients who developed distant metastases. Differing TRBV and TRBJ gene usage was reportedly seen between patients with and without metastases.

Genomic DNA was the source, and TCR beta CDR3 was amplified from it by two-round multiplex PCR. Primers specific to each TRBV and TRBJ gene drove first-round PCR. TCRdb called the multiplex PCR reads again in MiXCR, with one record for every CDR3 protein. The sample records 22,000 or so distinct CDR3 sequences, around 46% being singletons. V lost 5 bases to trimming and J lost 6 bases; unmatched junction nucleotides: 12. CDR3 size: 17 residues. Germline V CDR1 and CDR2: SGHTA, FQGNSA. Sequencing used PBMCs, obtained before or after stereotactic body radiation therapy (not recorded which). This receptor was taken from a donor aged 50 or older with non-small cell lung cancer. The genes are TRBV7-2 and TRBJ2-2; the match to TRBD1 covers 10 bases. This CDR3 reads CASSTVGQGSYAGELFF. CDR3 coding DNA: TGTGCCAGCAGCACGGTGGGACAGGGGTCGTATGCCGGGGAGCTGTTTTTT.